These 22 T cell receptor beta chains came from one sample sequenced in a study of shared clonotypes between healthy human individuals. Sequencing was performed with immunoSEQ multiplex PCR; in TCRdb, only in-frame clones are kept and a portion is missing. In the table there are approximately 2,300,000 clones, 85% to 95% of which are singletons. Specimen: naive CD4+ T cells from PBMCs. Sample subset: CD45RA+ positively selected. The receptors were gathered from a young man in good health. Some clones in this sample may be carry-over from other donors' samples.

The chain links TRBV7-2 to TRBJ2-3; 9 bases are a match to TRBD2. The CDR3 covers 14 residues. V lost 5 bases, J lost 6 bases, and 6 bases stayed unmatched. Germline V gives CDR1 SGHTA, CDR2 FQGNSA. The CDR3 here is CASSPGLALDTQYF. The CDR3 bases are TGTGCCAGCAGCCCGGGACTAGCTCTGGATACGCAGTATTTT.

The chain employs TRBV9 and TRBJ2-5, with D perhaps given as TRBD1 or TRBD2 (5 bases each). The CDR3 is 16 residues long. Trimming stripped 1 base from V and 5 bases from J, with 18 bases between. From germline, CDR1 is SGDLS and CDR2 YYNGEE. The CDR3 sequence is CASSVSGHGARETQYF. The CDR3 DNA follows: TGTGCCAGCAGCGTAAGTGGGCACGGGGCACGGGAGACCCAGTACTTC.

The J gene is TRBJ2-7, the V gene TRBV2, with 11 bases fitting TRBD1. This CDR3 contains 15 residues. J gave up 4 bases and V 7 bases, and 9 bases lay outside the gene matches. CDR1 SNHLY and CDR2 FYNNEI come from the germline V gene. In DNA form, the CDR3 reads TGTGCCAGCATGTTTATCGGGACAGGGGGATACGAGCAGTACTTC. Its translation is CASMFIGTGGYEQYF.

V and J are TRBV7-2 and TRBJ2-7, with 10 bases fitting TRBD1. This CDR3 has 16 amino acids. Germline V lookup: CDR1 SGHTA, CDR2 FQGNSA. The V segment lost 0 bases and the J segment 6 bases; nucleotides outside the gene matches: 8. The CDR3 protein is CASSLAPPGTGAEQYF. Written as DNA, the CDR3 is TGTGCCAGCAGCTTAGCGCCTCCCGGGACAGGGGCCGAGCAGTACTTC. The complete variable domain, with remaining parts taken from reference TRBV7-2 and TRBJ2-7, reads GAGVSQSPSNKVTEKGKDVELRCDPISGHTALYWYRQSLGQGLEFLIYFQGNSAPDKSGLPSDRFSAERTGGSVSTLTIQRTQQEDSAVYLCASSLAPPGTGAEQYFGPGTRLTVT.

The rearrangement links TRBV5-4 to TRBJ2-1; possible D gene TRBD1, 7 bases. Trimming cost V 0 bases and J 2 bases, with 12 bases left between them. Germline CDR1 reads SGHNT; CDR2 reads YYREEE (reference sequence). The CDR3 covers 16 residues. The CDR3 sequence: CASSLGAGQPYNEQFF. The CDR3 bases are TGTGCCAGCAGCTTGGGGGCGGGACAGCCCTACAATGAGCAGTTCTTC.

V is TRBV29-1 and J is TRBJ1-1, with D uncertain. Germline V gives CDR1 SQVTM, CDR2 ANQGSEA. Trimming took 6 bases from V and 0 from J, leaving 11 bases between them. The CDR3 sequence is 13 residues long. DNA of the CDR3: TGCAGCGTATTACGGGATGTGAACACTGAAGCTTTCTTT. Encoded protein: CSVLRDVNTEAFF.

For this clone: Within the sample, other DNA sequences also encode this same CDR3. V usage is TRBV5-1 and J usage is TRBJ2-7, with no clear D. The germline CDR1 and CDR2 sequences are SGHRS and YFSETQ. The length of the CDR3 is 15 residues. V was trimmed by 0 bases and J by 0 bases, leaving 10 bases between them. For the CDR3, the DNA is TGCGCCAGCAGCTTGGTTACTGGGCCCTCCTACGAGCAGTACTTC. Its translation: CASSLVTGPSYEQYF.

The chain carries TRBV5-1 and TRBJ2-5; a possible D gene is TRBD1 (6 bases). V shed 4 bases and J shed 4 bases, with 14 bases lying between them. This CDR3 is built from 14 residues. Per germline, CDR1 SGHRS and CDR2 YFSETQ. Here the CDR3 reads CASSGPGVGETQYF. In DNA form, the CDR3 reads TGCGCCAGCAGCGGCCCAGGGGTCGGAGAGACCCAGTACTTC.

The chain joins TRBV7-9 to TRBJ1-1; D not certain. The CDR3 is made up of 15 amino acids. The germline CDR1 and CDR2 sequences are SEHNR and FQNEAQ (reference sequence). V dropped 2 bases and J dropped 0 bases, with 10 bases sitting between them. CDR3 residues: CASSLISAVNTEAFF. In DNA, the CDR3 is TGTGCCAGCAGCTTAATATCGGCAGTGAACACTGAAGCTTTCTTT.

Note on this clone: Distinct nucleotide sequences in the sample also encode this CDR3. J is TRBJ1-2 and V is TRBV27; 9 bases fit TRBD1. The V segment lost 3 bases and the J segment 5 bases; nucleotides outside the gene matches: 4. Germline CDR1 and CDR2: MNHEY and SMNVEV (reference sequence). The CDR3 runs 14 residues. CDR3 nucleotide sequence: TGTGCCAGCAGTTTCCGACAGGGGGGGTATGGCTACACCTTC. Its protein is CASSFRQGGYGYTF.

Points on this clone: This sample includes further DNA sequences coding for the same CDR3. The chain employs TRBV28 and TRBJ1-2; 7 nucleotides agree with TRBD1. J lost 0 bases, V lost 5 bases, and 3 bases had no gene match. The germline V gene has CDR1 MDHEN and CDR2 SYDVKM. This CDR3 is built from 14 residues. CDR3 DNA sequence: TGTGCCAGCAGTCCTGGGACAGCTAACTATGGCTACACCTTC. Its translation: CASSPGTANYGYTF.

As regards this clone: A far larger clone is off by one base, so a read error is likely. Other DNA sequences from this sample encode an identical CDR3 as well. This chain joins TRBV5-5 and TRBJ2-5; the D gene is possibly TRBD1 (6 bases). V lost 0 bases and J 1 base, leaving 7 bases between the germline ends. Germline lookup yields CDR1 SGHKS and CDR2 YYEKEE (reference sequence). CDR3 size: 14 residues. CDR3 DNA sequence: TGTGCCAGCAGCTTGGGACAGGCCCAAGAGACCCAGTACTTC. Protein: CASSLGQAQETQYF.

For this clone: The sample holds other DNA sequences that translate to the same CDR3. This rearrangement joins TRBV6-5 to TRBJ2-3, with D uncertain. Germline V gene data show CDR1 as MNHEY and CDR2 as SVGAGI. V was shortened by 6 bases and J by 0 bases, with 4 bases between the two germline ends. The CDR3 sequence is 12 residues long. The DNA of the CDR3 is TGTGCCAGCAGAAGTAGCACAGATACGCAGTATTTT. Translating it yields CASRSSTDTQYF.

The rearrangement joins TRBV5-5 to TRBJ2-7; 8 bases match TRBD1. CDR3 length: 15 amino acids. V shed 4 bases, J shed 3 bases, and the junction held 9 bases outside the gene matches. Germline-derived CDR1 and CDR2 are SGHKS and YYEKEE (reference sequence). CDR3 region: CASSAGTGSFYEQYF. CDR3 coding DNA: TGTGCCAGCAGCGCTGGGACAGGCAGTTTCTACGAGCAGTACTTC.

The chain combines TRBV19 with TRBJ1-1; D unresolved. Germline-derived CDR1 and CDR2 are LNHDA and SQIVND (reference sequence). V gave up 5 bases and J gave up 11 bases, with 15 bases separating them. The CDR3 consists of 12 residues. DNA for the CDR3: TGTGCCAGTAGTTCCCCGGCCGCGGGGGCTTTCTTT. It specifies CASSSPAAGAFF.

The CDR3 loop is CASRISSGAVSNQPQHF. CDR3 coding DNA: TGTGCCAGCAGGATCTCCTCAGGGGCGGTGAGCAATCAGCCCCAGCATTTT. This sequence joins TRBV10-3 and TRBJ1-5; maybe TRBD1 (6 bases). Germline V gene data show CDR1 as ENHRY and CDR2 as SYGVKD. This CDR3 is 17 amino acids long. V shed 10 bases and J shed 1 base, with 23 bases lying between them.

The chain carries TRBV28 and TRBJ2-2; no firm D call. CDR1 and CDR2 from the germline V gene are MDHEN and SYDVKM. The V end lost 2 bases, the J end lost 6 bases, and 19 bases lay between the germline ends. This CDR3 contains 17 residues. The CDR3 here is CASSLGSQVLRPGELFF. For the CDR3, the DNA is TGTGCCAGCAGTTTAGGGTCCCAAGTCTTACGTCCCGGGGAGCTGTTTTTT.

The CDR3 DNA reads TGTGCCAGCAGCTTAGATGGCGGGATGTGGGAGACCCAGTACTTC. Its translation is CASSLDGGMWETQYF. The chain carries TRBV11-3 and TRBJ2-5; possibly TRBD2 for D (6 bases). V was pared by 0 bases and J by 5 bases, with 13 bases between. Per germline, CDR1 SGHNT and CDR2 YENEEA. There are 15 residues in the CDR3. Full variable domain (rest looked up from reference TRBV11-3 and TRBJ2-5): EAGVVQSPRYKIIEKKQPVAFWCNPISGHNTLYWYLQNLGQGPELLIRYENEEAVDDSQLPKDRFSAERLKGVDSTLKIQPAELGDSAVYLCASSLDGGMWETQYFGPGTRLLVL.

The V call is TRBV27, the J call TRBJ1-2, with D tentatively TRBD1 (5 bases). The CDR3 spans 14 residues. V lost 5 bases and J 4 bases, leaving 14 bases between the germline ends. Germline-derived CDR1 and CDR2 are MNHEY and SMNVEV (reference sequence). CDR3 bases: TGTGCCAGCAGTCTCCAGACCGGGGGCTATGGCTACACCTTC. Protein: CASSLQTGGYGYTF.

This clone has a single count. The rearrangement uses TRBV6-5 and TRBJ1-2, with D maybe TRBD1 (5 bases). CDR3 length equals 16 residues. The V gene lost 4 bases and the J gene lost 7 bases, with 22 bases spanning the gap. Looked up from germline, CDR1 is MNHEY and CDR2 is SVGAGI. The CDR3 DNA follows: TGTGCCAGCAGTTCGGACCCGACAGAGCCCCTTTCTGGCTACACCTTC. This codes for CASSSDPTEPLSGYTF.

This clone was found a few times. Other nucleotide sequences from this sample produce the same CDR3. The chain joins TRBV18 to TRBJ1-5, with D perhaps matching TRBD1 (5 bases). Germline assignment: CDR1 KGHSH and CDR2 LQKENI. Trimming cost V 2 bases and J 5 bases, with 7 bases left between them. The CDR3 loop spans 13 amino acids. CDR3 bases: TGTGCCAGCTCACCAAGCAGGGATCAGCCCCAGCATTTT. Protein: CASSPSRDQPQHF.

Here the CDR3 reads CASSVRSVDEQFF. In DNA form, the CDR3 reads TGTGCCAGCAGCGTAAGGTCGGTCGATGAGCAGTTCTTC. The gene calls are TRBV9 and TRBJ2-1; no definite D call. This CDR3 is 13 amino acids long. Trimming left V 1 base short and J 8 bases short, with 10 bases between. CDR1 and CDR2 from the germline V gene are SGDLS and YYNGEE.